This TCR beta chain emerged from a study of cytomegalovirus exposure and HLA in healthy donors. Overall study findings and caveats: The records held CMV serostatus as the only immune exposure information. Later, an analysis showed that TCR beta chains associated with HLA were more clonally expanded than others that were equally common.

The PCR ran on 60 Vbeta and 13 Jbeta primers. Sequencing was performed with immunoSEQ multiplex PCR; in TCRdb, only in-frame clones are kept and a portion is missing. The sample consists of roughly 90,000 clones, roughly 80% of them appearing once. V shed 0 bases and J shed 6 bases, with 6 bases lying between them. Germline loops: CDR1 SGHRS, CDR2 YFSETQ. The CDR3 has 13 amino acids. As concerns this clone: Its target is unknown.

The chain joins TRBV5-1 to TRBJ2-2, with D perhaps matching TRBD2 (5 bases). This TCR came from a middle-aged woman in good health and CMV-seropositive. The sample comprised PBMCs. The CDR3 DNA is TGCGCCAGCAGCTTGGGAGGGCCCGGGGAGCTGTTTTTT. Translated, it gives CASSLGGPGELFF.